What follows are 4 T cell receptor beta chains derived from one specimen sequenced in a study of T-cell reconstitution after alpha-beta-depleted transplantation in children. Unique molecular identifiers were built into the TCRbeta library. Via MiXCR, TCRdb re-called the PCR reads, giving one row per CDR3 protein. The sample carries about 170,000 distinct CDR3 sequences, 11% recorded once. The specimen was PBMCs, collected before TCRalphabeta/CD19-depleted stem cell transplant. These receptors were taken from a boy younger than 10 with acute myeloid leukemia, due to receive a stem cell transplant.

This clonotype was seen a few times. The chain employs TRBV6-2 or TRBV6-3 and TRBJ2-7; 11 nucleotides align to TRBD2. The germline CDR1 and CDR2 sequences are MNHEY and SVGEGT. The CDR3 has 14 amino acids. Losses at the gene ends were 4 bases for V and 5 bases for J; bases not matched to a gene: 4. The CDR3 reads CASSWPLAGDEQYF. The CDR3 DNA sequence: TGTGCCAGCAGTTGGCCACTAGCGGGAGACGAGCAGTACTTC.

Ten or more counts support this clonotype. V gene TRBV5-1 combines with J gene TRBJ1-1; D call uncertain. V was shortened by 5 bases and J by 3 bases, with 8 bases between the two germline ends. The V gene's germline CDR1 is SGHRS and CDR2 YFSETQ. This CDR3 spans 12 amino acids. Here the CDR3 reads CASRDPDTEAFF. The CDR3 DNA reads TGCGCCAGCAGGGACCCGGACACTGAAGCTTTCTTT.

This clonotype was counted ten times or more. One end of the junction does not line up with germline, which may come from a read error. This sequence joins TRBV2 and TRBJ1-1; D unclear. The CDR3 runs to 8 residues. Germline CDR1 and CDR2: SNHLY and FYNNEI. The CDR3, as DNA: TGTGCCAGCAATGAAGCTTTCTTT. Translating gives CASNEAFF.

The CDR3 sequence is CASSEGLGRNTEAFF. The CDR3 DNA follows: TGCGCCAGCAGTGAGGGCCTGGGGAGGAACACTGAAGCTTTCTTT. The gene calls are TRBV10-2 and TRBJ1-1, with D unresolved. Germline CDR1 WSHSY, CDR2 SAAADI. Trimming shortened V by 2 bases and J by 1 base, and 11 bases separated the two germline ends. CDR3 length: 15 amino acids.